These 27 T cell receptor beta chains were all obtained from the same sample, sequenced in a study of cytomegalovirus exposure and HLA in healthy donors. This PCR relied on a set of 60 Vbeta primers and 13 Jbeta primers. TCRdb keeps only in-frame clones here, not all; method: immunoSEQ multiplex PCR. The sample has 100,000 to 150,000 clones; over 75% are singletons. What was sequenced was PBMCs. The source is a woman in her forties in good health and CMV-seropositive.

The chain uses TRBV7-2 and TRBJ2-3; no clear D. The germline V gene has CDR1 SGHTA and CDR2 FQGNSA. The CDR3 spans 14 residues. V lost 3 bases, J lost 6 bases, and 13 bases lay in between. The CDR3 nucleotides read TGTGCCAGCAGCTTTTTCGCGCTCGCCGATACGCAGTATTTT. The encoded protein is CASSFFALADTQYF.

This rearrangement joins TRBV5-1 to TRBJ2-7; 11 nucleotides align to TRBD1. Per germline, CDR1 SGHRS and CDR2 YFSETQ. This CDR3 has 15 amino acids. V dropped 4 bases and J dropped 1; count of bases not matched to a gene: 4. This chain's CDR3 is CASSQGQGVSYEQYF. CDR3 bases: TGCGCCAGCAGCCAGGGACAGGGGGTTTCCTACGAGCAGTACTTC.

This clone was seen once. DNA of the CDR3: TGTGCCATCCAGGGGGCCGGGGAGCTGTTTTTT. It specifies CAIQGAGELFF. The rearrangement uses TRBV6-5 and TRBJ2-2; 7 bases map to TRBD1. This CDR3 region has 11 residues. The J segment lost 6 bases and the V segment lost 10 bases, leaving 2 bases of the junction unmatched. The germline V gene encodes CDR1 MNHEY and CDR2 SVGAGI.

This chain uses TRBV21-1 with TRBJ2-3; TRBD2, the table's D call, was not compared with the DNA. TRBV21-1 is termed a pseudogene. CDR3 length: 18 amino acids. CDR3 region: CASSKAGGRAGSTDTQYF. CDR3 bases: TGTGCCAGCAGCAAAGCCGGCGGGAGGGCCGGGAGCACAGATACGCAGTATTTT.

V usage is TRBV7-9 and J usage is TRBJ2-7, with 8 nucleotides matching TRBD2. In germline, CDR1 is SEHNR, CDR2 FQNEAQ (reference sequence). CDR3 size: 16 residues. J lost 1 base, V lost 5 bases, and 10 bases had no gene match. The CDR3 loop is CASSPTLAGSSYEQYF. CDR3 nucleotides: TGTGCCAGCAGCCCTACCTTAGCGGGATCATCCTACGAGCAGTACTTC.

The rearrangement joins TRBV5-6 to TRBJ2-1; 12 bases map to TRBD2. The CDR3 is 15 amino acids. The germline CDR1 and CDR2 sequences are SGHDT and YYEEEE. Trimming cost V 4 bases and J 7 bases; bases outside gene matches: 6. The CDR3 nucleotides are TGTGCCAGCAGCCGCCTAGCGGGAGGGCCTAATGAGCAGTTCTTC. Protein: CASSRLAGGPNEQFF.

The V and J genes are TRBV9 and TRBJ2-3; 8 nucleotides line up with TRBD1. Germline assignment: CDR1 SGDLS and CDR2 YYNGEE. V dropped 4 bases and J dropped 4; count of bases not matched to a gene: 8. This CDR3 is 15 amino acids long. This CDR3 reads CASSPRPGGADTQYF. The CDR3 DNA is TGTGCCAGCAGCCCTCGGCCAGGGGGCGCAGATACGCAGTATTTT.

The CDR3 bases are TGTGCCAGCAGTTTATCGCCAGGGGGGAAAAACATTCAGTACTTC. The encoded protein is CASSLSPGGKNIQYF. This sequence joins TRBV27 and TRBJ2-4, with a tentative D call TRBD1 (7 bases). The V end was cut by 0 bases, the J end by 4 bases, with 10 bases between. Germline V gene sequence: CDR1 MNHEY, CDR2 SMNVEV (reference sequence). The length of the CDR3 is 15 residues.

The rearrangement uses TRBV19 and TRBJ1-5; 9 bases map to TRBD1. This CDR3 has 15 amino acids. The J segment lost 5 bases and the V segment lost 6 bases, leaving 8 bases of the junction unmatched. Germline CDR1 LNHDA, CDR2 SQIVND (reference sequence). The CDR3 sequence is CASRTTGGFYQPQHF. CDR3 bases: TGTGCCAGTAGAACTACAGGGGGCTTCTATCAGCCCCAGCATTTT.

The J gene is TRBJ2-3, the V gene TRBV5-4, with 12 positions matching TRBD2. V shed 4 bases, J shed 2 bases, and the junction held 2 bases outside the gene matches. The CDR3 extends over 15 amino acids. Germline values: CDR1 SGHNT, CDR2 YYREEE (reference sequence). CDR3 loop: CASSRTSGITDTQYF. The CDR3 region has the DNA TGTGCCAGCAGCAGGACTAGCGGGATCACAGATACGCAGTATTTT. The whole variable domain, filled in from reference TRBV5-4 and TRBJ2-3, reads ETGVTQSPTHLIKTRGQQVTLRCSSQSGHNTVSWYQQALGQGPQFIFQYYREEENGRGNFPPRFSGLQFPNYSSELNVNALELDDSALYLCASSRTSGITDTQYFGPGTRLTVL.

This clone was detected a few times. The chain joins TRBV5-1 to TRBJ1-1; 10 bases match TRBD1. Per the germline V gene, CDR1 is SGHRS and CDR2 is YFSETQ. V trimming: 5 bases; J trimming: 5 bases; junction bases outside the gene matches: 3. The CDR3 is 13 amino acids. CDR3 nucleotides: TGCGCCAGCAGACGGACAGGGGGGACTGAAGCTTTCTTT. This encodes CASRRTGGTEAFF.

The V and J genes are TRBV6-6 and TRBJ2-5; maybe TRBD2 (5 bases). CDR3 length equals 13 residues. Trimming cost V 5 bases and J 5 bases, with 12 bases left between them. Per germline, CDR1 MNHNY and CDR2 SVGAGI (reference sequence). CDR3 coding DNA: TGTGCCAGCAGTAGGGCTAGCTCGGAGACCCAGTACTTC. Amino acid sequence: CASSRASSETQYF.

V and J are TRBV2 and TRBJ1-4; D remains ambiguous. The germline gives CDR1 SNHLY, CDR2 FYNNEI. The V gene lost 1 base and the J gene lost 13 bases, with 10 bases spanning the gap. This CDR3 comprises 12 residues. The CDR3 reads CASSEGVRRLFF. CDR3 bases: TGTGCCAGCAGTGAAGGAGTGAGAAGACTGTTTTTT.

This chain links TRBV30 with TRBJ1-1; 9 positions agree with TRBD1. Per germline, CDR1 GTSNPN and CDR2 SVGIG (reference sequence). Trimming removed 2 bases from V and 0 bases from J; junction bases left unmatched: 4. The CDR3 totals 15 residues. CDR3 nucleotides: TGTGCCTGGAGTCCGGGACAGGGCCTGAACACTGAAGCTTTCTTT. Its protein is CAWSPGQGLNTEAFF.

This clone was counted between two and nine times. This sequence joins TRBV6-6 and TRBJ1-1; 8 positions match TRBD1. The CDR3 has 14 amino acids. Germline assignment: CDR1 MNHNY and CDR2 SVGAGI (reference sequence). The V and J ends lost 8 bases and 4 bases, in that order; junction bases with no gene match: 9. In nucleotides, the CDR3 is TGTGCCAGCCGAAAACAGGGGGACTTCACTGAAGCTTTCTTT. It encodes CASRKQGDFTEAFF.

This sequence joins TRBV11-2 and TRBJ2-7; 10 nucleotides match TRBD1. Trimming removed 4 bases from V and 0 bases from J; junction bases left unmatched: 15. There are 19 residues in the CDR3. Germline lookup yields CDR1 SGHAT and CDR2 FQNNGV. The CDR3 DNA is TGTGCCAGCAGCTCGATTAACCGGGACAGGGGCTCAAACTCCTACGAGCAGTACTTC. As protein: CASSSINRDRGSNSYEQYF.

The rearrangement uses TRBV6-5 and TRBJ2-7; 7 bases fit TRBD2. Germline CDR1 MNHEY, CDR2 SVGAGI. The V and J ends lost 6 bases and 6 bases, in that order; junction bases with no gene match: 5. This CDR3 comprises 12 residues. The CDR3 coding sequence is TGTGCCAGCAGCAGCGGGACCATCGAGCAGTACTTC. It translates to CASSSGTIEQYF.

The chain uses TRBV6-1 and TRBJ2-7, with 8 bases aligning to TRBD1. CDR1 is MNHNS and CDR2 is SASEGT in the germline V gene. The CDR3 extends over 15 amino acids. V was pared by 6 bases and J by 0 bases, with 7 bases of the junction left unmatched. CDR3 sequence reads: CASRPYRGISYEQYF. The CDR3 DNA sequence: TGTGCCAGCAGACCGTACAGGGGGATCTCCTACGAGCAGTACTTC.

This sequence joins TRBV5-6 and TRBJ1-5; possible D gene TRBD1, 5 bases. CDR1 SGHDT and CDR2 YYEEEE come from the germline V gene. Trimming cost V 4 bases and J 6 bases, with 11 bases left between them. The CDR3 has 13 residues. CDR3 region: CASSRADSQPQHF. CDR3 sequence (DNA): TGTGCCAGCAGCCGGGCCGACAGTCAGCCCCAGCATTTT.

The chain links TRBV28 to TRBJ2-1; 9 nucleotides match TRBD1. V lost 7 bases and J lost 4; bases outside the gene matches: 8. Germline lookup yields CDR1 MDHEN and CDR2 SYDVKM. The CDR3 is 15 residues long. CDR3 coding DNA: TGTGCCAGCAAGGAACAGGGGGCCTCTTACAATGAGCAGTTCTTC. This gives the protein CASKEQGASYNEQFF.

This chain uses TRBV19 with TRBJ1-1, with 9 nucleotides matching TRBD1. After removal of 4 bases from V and 5 bases from J, the junction contained 8 bases not matched to a gene. The germline V gene has CDR1 LNHDA and CDR2 SQIVND (reference sequence). The CDR3 runs 15 residues. The CDR3 sequence is CASSTHRGRETEAFF. In DNA, the CDR3 is TGTGCCAGTAGTACCCACAGGGGGCGAGAGACTGAAGCTTTCTTT.

The chain recombines TRBV7-9 with TRBJ2-5; D is unresolved. From germline, CDR1 is SEHNR and CDR2 FQNEAQ (reference sequence). The V gene lost 2 bases and the J gene lost 4 bases, with 11 bases spanning the gap. This CDR3 has 14 residues. CDR3 sequence (DNA): TGTGCCAGCAGCTTAAGCAGCGAGGTAGAGACCCAGTACTTC. This gives the protein CASSLSSEVETQYF.

The rearrangement uses TRBV5-1 and TRBJ1-2, with a possible D match to TRBD1 (6 bases). The CDR3 sequence is 13 residues long. CDR1 is SGHRS, CDR2 YFSETQ, per germline. V lost 4 bases and J 4 bases, leaving 11 bases between the germline ends. The CDR3 coding sequence is TGCGCCAGCAGCATAGGGGGTTTCTATGGCTACACCTTC. Translated: CASSIGGFYGYTF.

V and J are TRBV5-5 and TRBJ1-2, with 9 bases that match TRBD1. With 5 bases clipped from V and 5 bases from J, the junction kept 7 bases outside the gene matches. Germline V gene data show CDR1 as SGHKS and CDR2 as YYEKEE (reference sequence). The CDR3 is 14 amino acids. CDR3 nucleotides: TGTGCCAGCAGGGCCGGGACAGGGACTTATGGCTACACCTTC. Its protein is CASRAGTGTYGYTF.

The rearrangement uses TRBV30 and TRBJ1-5; 9 bases agree with TRBD1. CDR3 length: 15 residues. Trimming at V came to 5 bases and at J to 0 bases, leaving 5 bases not matched to a gene. Per the germline V gene, CDR1 is GTSNPN and CDR2 is SVGIG (reference sequence). This CDR3 reads CAWDLGQGSNQPQHF. The CDR3 DNA reads as TGTGCCTGGGACTTGGGACAGGGTAGCAATCAGCCCCAGCATTTT.

This clone has only one observation. The V and J genes are TRBV6-1 and TRBJ2-1; D not resolved. Germline CDR1 reads MNHNS; CDR2 reads SASEGT. There are 16 residues in the CDR3. Trimming removed 4 bases from V and 0 bases from J, with 13 bases in between. The CDR3 spells CASSGSLGSSYNEQFF. Written as DNA, the CDR3 is TGTGCCAGCAGTGGGTCCCTAGGATCCTCCTACAATGAGCAGTTCTTC.

This clone has only a few counts. The rearrangement links TRBV9 to TRBJ2-7, with D tentatively TRBD2 (5 bases). Germline V CDR1 and CDR2: SGDLS, YYNGEE. Trimming took 4 bases from V and 0 from J, leaving 17 bases between them. The CDR3 is 16 residues long. The CDR3 nucleotides are TGTGCCAGCAGCCTCTCGGGATCCAGCTTCTCCTACGAGCAGTACTTC. Its protein product is CASSLSGSSFSYEQYF.